This TCR beta chain came from a study of breast tumors, draining lymph nodes, adjacent tissues. Study-wide results and limits: Compared with lymph nodes, tumors were less diverse; compared with nontumor tissue, more. The data were judged consistent with most tumor T cells coming from lymph node and expanding in tumor. Tumor and nontumor repertoires were significantly more similar in luminal-like than in basal-like breast cancer. That most tumor T cells come from lymph nodes remained unproven.

This CDR3 region has 13 residues. Between the trimmed V and J ends, which lost 1 base and 9 bases, there was a span of 11 bases. The germline CDR1 and CDR2 sequences are SGHRS and YFSETQ. TCRdb used MiXCR to reprocess the multiplex PCR reads, holding one entry per CDR3 protein. The table includes roughly 130,000 distinct CDR3 sequences, about 20% detected once. The lymph nodes were axillary draining lymph nodes from breast cancer patients. This clonotype occurred many times. Antigen unknown. Sequenced material: axillary lymph node tissue. This clonotype originated in a female donor with breast cancer. Some clones in this sample may be carry-over from other donors' samples. V usage is TRBV5-1 and J usage is TRBJ2-1; D may be TRBD1 (5 bases). CDR3 in DNA: TGCGCCAGCAGCTTGCCCTCCCAGGGTGAGCAGTTCTTC. It translates to CASSLPSQGEQFF.